This is a list of T cell receptor beta chains from one sample in a study of cytomegalovirus exposure and HLA in healthy donors. The method was immunoSEQ multiplex PCR; TCRdb's version includes in-frame clones alone and lacks a portion of them. This sample has roughly 100,000 clones; about 80% occur once, and the top ten carry 2.1%. The sample was PBMCs. These receptors originate from a man aged 25 to 40 in good health and CMV-seronegative. Both conserved end residues are part of each CDR3. D genes are given only for firm matches. Some rows have no size entry. The others give once, few or many, or a class for an expanded clone.

d_gene: .
v_gene: TRBV5-4
abundance: .
j_gene: TRBJ1-5
CDR3aa: CASSSQEGGPFNQPQHF
CDR3nt: TGTGCCAGCAGCTCCCAAGAAGGAGGTCCTTTCAATCAGCCCCAGCATTTT

d_gene: TRBD1
v_gene: TRBV7-9
abundance: .
j_gene: TRBJ1-2
CDR3aa: CASSSPVQGANYGYTF
CDR3nt: TGTGCCAGCAGCTCCCCGGTACAGGGGGCAAACTATGGCTACACCTTC

d_gene: .
v_gene: TRBV4-1
abundance: .
j_gene: TRBJ2-3
CDR3aa: CASSQDRDTSRTDTQYF
CDR3nt: TGCGCCAGCAGCCAAGATCGAGACACCTCCCGCACAGATACGCAGTATTTT

d_gene: .
v_gene: TRBV7-3
abundance: .
j_gene: TRBJ2-7
CDR3aa: CASSLVSGQGYEQYF
CDR3nt: TGTGCCAGCAGCTTAGTTTCAGGGCAGGGCTACGAGCAGTACTTC

d_gene: .
v_gene: TRBV11-3
abundance: .
j_gene: TRBJ2-5
CDR3aa: CASSLNGLQETQYF
CDR3nt: TGTGCCAGCAGCTTAAACGGACTACAAGAGACCCAGTACTTC

d_gene: TRBD1
v_gene: TRBV6-6
abundance: .
j_gene: TRBJ1-2
CDR3aa: CASSYSAGTVYGYTF
CDR3nt: TGTGCCAGCAGTTACTCGGCCGGGACAGTCTATGGCTACACCTTC

d_gene: .
v_gene: TRBV4-3
abundance: few
j_gene: TRBJ1-6
CDR3aa: CASSQEAGVLNSPLHF
CDR3nt: TGCGCCAGCAGCCAAGAGGCCGGGGTCCTAAATTCACCCCTCCACTTT

d_gene: .
v_gene: TRBV7-6
abundance: .
j_gene: TRBJ2-7
CDR3aa: CASSLRPRSVGSEQYF
CDR3nt: TGTGCCAGCAGCCTAAGGCCGCGGTCCGTAGGCTCCGAGCAGTACTTC

d_gene: TRBD2
v_gene: TRBV27
abundance: .
j_gene: TRBJ2-3
CDR3aa: CASSESSGSGTDTQYF
CDR3nt: TGTGCCAGCAGTGAGTCGAGCGGGAGCGGGACAGATACGCAGTATTTT

d_gene: .
v_gene: TRBV7-2
abundance: .
j_gene: TRBJ2-3
CDR3aa: CASSLAVVLGTDTQYF
CDR3nt: TGTGCCAGCAGCTTAGCAGTCGTACTAGGCACAGATACGCAGTATTTT

d_gene: .
v_gene: TRBV18
abundance: .
j_gene: TRBJ1-4
CDR3aa: CASSPEGVANEKLFF
CDR3nt: TGTGCCAGCTCACCAGAAGGGGTGGCTAATGAAAAACTGTTTTTT

d_gene: .
v_gene: TRBV5-1
abundance: .
j_gene: TRBJ1-1
CDR3aa: CASSGGANTEAFF
CDR3nt: TGCGCCAGCTCGGGCGGGGCCAACACTGAAGCTTTCTTT

d_gene: .
v_gene: TRBV5-1
abundance: .
j_gene: TRBJ1-6
CDR3aa: CASSRDSNSPLHF
CDR3nt: TGCGCCAGCAGCCGTGATAGTAATTCACCCCTCCACTTT

d_gene: TRBD2
v_gene: TRBV28
abundance: few
j_gene: TRBJ2-3
CDR3aa: CASSPKPGGADTQYF
CDR3nt: TGTGCCAGCAGCCCCAAACCGGGAGGGGCAGATACGCAGTATTTT

d_gene: .
v_gene: TRBV2
abundance: once
j_gene: TRBJ1-2
CDR3aa: CASSESRANGYTF
CDR3nt: TGTGCCAGCAGTGAAAGCAGGGCTAATGGCTACACCTTC

d_gene: TRBD1
v_gene: TRBV4-1
abundance: .
j_gene: TRBJ1-1
CDR3aa: CASRTGATSLAPERTEAFF
CDR3nt: TGCGCCAGCAGGACAGGGGCGACCTCGCTGGCCCCTGAAAGGACTGAAGCTTTCTTT

d_gene: .
v_gene: TRBV30
abundance: once
j_gene: TRBJ2-7
CDR3aa: CAWTKGVSYEQYF
CDR3nt: TGTGCCTGGACAAAGGGGGTGTCCTACGAGCAGTACTTC

d_gene: TRBD1
v_gene: TRBV5-1
abundance: few
j_gene: TRBJ2-7
CDR3aa: CASSLEGPRQGVDEQYF
CDR3nt: TGCGCCAGCAGCTTGGAGGGCCCTAGACAGGGTGTCGACGAGCAGTACTTC

d_gene: .
v_gene: TRBV6-4
abundance: once
j_gene: TRBJ1-6
CDR3aa: CASSEARDTPLHF
CDR3nt: TGTGCCAGCAGTGAAGCTCGTGACACACCCCTCCACTTT

d_gene: .
v_gene: TRBV5-6
abundance: .
j_gene: TRBJ1-2
CDR3aa: CASSLWVAGEFGYTF
CDR3nt: TGTGCCAGCAGCTTGTGGGTGGCAGGGGAATTTGGCTACACCTTC

d_gene: TRBD1
v_gene: TRBV7-9
abundance: .
j_gene: TRBJ2-7
CDR3aa: CASSADRDQSYYEQYF
CDR3nt: TGTGCCAGCAGCGCAGACAGGGATCAATCGTATTACGAGCAGTACTTC

d_gene: TRBD1
v_gene: TRBV6-1
abundance: few
j_gene: TRBJ1-2
CDR3aa: CASSPDTGGRYGYTF
CDR3nt: TGTGCCAGCAGCCCAGACACAGGGGGACGCTATGGCTACACCTTC

d_gene: .
v_gene: TRBV27
abundance: once
j_gene: TRBJ2-7
CDR3aa: CASRVQGGDYEQYF
CDR3nt: TGTGCCAGCAGGGTACAGGGGGGGGACTACGAGCAGTACTTC

d_gene: .
v_gene: TRBV19
abundance: .
j_gene: TRBJ1-5
CDR3aa: CASVRDNSNQPQHF
CDR3nt: TGTGCCAGCGTCAGGGATAATAGCAATCAGCCCCAGCATTTT

d_gene: TRBD2
v_gene: TRBV5-1
abundance: .
j_gene: TRBJ2-1
CDR3aa: CASSSLAGEPYNEQFF
CDR3nt: TGCGCCAGCAGCAGTTTAGCGGGAGAACCCTACAATGAGCAGTTCTTC

d_gene: .
v_gene: TRBV21-1
abundance: .
j_gene: TRBJ1-2
CDR3aa: CATHERVF
CDR3nt: TGTGCCACTCACGAGAGGGTCTTC

d_gene: TRBD2
v_gene: TRBV2
abundance: .
j_gene: TRBJ2-3
CDR3aa: CASSEASGMADTQYF
CDR3nt: TGTGCCAGCAGTGAAGCTAGCGGGATGGCAGATACGCAGTATTTT

d_gene: .
v_gene: TRBV6-5
abundance: .
j_gene: TRBJ1-2
CDR3aa: CASRSPGSYYGYTF
CDR3nt: TGTGCCAGCCGCTCCCCGGGGTCCTACTATGGCTACACCTTC

d_gene: TRBD1
v_gene: TRBV28
abundance: .
j_gene: TRBJ2-1
CDR3aa: CASAPPGQGYNEQFF
CDR3nt: TGTGCCAGCGCGCCACCGGGACAGGGCTACAATGAGCAGTTCTTC

d_gene: .
v_gene: TRBV5-4
abundance: .
j_gene: TRBJ2-3
CDR3aa: CASSLRGADTQYF
CDR3nt: TGTGCCAGCAGCTTAAGGGGCGCAGATACGCAGTATTTT

d_gene: TRBD1
v_gene: TRBV9
abundance: .
j_gene: TRBJ1-1
CDR3aa: CASSVDSGGPNTEAFF
CDR3nt: TGTGCCAGCAGCGTTGATTCAGGGGGGCCGAACACTGAAGCTTTCTTT

d_gene: TRBD2
v_gene: TRBV5-1
abundance: few
j_gene: TRBJ2-5
CDR3aa: CASSLGLAAQETQYF
CDR3nt: TGCGCCAGCAGCTTGGGACTAGCGGCTCAAGAGACCCAGTACTTC